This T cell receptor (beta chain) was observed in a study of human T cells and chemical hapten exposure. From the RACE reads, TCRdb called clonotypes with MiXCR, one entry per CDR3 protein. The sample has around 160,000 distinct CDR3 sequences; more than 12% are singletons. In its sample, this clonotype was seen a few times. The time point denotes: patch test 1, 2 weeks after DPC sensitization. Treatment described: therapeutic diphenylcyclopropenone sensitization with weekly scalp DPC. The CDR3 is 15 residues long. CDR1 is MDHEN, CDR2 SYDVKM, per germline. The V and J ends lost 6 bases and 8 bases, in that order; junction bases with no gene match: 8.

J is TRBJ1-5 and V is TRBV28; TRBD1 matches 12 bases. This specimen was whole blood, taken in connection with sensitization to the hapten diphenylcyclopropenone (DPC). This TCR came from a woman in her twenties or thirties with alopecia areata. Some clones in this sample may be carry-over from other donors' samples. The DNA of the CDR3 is TGTGCCAGCAGACCGGGACAGGGGGCCGGAGAGCCCCAGCATTTT. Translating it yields CASRPGQGAGEPQHF.